These T cell receptor beta chains were read from a single sample in a study of T cell repertoires in cytomegalovirus infection. TCRdb re-analysed the reads in MiXCR, keeping a single row per CDR3 protein. The sample includes 200,000 to 300,000 distinct CDR3 sequences, roughly 10% seen only once; the top ten take over 12%. Input material: PBMCs. The receptors originated from a human donor in good health (CMV status not recorded). Some clones in this sample may be carry-over from other donors' samples. The CDR3 runs from the conserved cysteine through the conserved F or W. The order of the fields is D gene, J gene, V gene, clone size, CDR3 DNA, CDR3 protein. D genes are given only for firm matches. A clone size is listed for some rows: how often the clone was seen (once, few, many), or a class if it is expanded.

TRBD1 TRBJ1-2 TRBV7-2 many TGTGCCAGCAGCCGGGGACAGGCGAACTATGGCTACACCTTC CASSRGQANYGYTF
- TRBJ1-3 TRBV7-2 few TGTGCCAGCAGCTTAGTTGTATCGGCTGGAAACACCATATATTTT CASSLVVSAGNTIYF
- TRBJ1-2 TRBV30 - TGTGCCTGGAATGAGGGCTGGGCCTACTATGGCTACACCTTC CAWNEGWAYYGYTF
TRBD1 TRBJ1-5 TRBV12-3/TRBV12-4 many TGTGCCAGCAGTTCATCGGACAGGGGGTGGAATCAGCCCCAGCATTTT CASSSSDRGWNQPQHF
- TRBJ2-7 TRBV27 many TGTGCCAGCAGTTCCCTCAGACACTACGAGCAGTACTTC CASSSLRHYEQYF
TRBD1 TRBJ2-7 TRBV28 many TGTGCCAGCAGCCAAGGGGGACAGGGAGAATCCTACGAGCAGTACTTC CASSQGGQGESYEQYF
- TRBJ2-2 TRBV7-9 many TGTGCCAGCAGCTTACAATTGCCGAGGAACACCGGGGAGCTGTTTTTT CASSLQLPRNTGELFF
TRBD1 TRBJ1-1 TRBV7-8 many TGTGCCAGCAGCTCCAGGGGGGTTAACACTGAAGCTTTCTTT CASSSRGVNTEAFF
- TRBJ1-2 TRBV25-1 - TGTGCCAGCAGTGACCCGGGGGTTACACGACGGGGAGACTATGGCTACACCTTC CASSDPGVTRRGDYGYTF
- TRBJ2-4 TRBV27 - TGTGCCAGCAGTCTCCGGGCCACTCCCTCGGGGTTATACATTCAGTACTTC CASSLRATPSGLYIQYF
TRBD1 TRBJ2-5 TRBV20-1 many TGCAGTGCTAGAGATGGGAAGGGGGCGAAGGAGACCCAGTACTTC CSARDGKGAKETQYF
TRBD1 TRBJ1-1 TRBV15 few TGTGCCACCAGCGGGCGGACAGGACCCAACACTGAAGCTTTCTTT CATSGRTGPNTEAFF
- TRBJ1-3 TRBV7-6 few TGTGCCAGCAGCTTACGTACCTCTGGAAACACCATATATTTT CASSLRTSGNTIYF
- TRBJ2-5 TRBV28 many TGTGCCAGCAGTTTCGGACAAGAGACCCAGTACTTC CASSFGQETQYF
- TRBJ1-6 TRBV7-2 many TGTGCCAGCAGCTTAGATGGGACGGATAATTCACCCCTCCACTTT CASSLDGTDNSPLHF
- TRBJ2-7 TRBV5-1 - TGCGCCAGCAGGGAGGCAGAGGGGTACTACGAGCAGTACTTC CASREAEGYYEQYF
- TRBJ1-2 TRBV7-2 many TGTGCCAGCAGCCTTCTCGGGGCGGCGGGGTATGGCTACACCTTC CASSLLGAAGYGYTF
- TRBJ1-5 TRBV6-2/TRBV6-3 many TGTGCCAGCAGAAAAGGGCCAAACAACAATCAGCCCCAGCATTTT CASRKGPNNNQPQHF
- TRBJ1-5 TRBV10-2 - TGCGCCAGCAGTGATACCAGGAGGGGGAATCAGCCCCAGCATTTT CASSDTRRGNQPQHF
- TRBJ2-3 TRBV7-9 - TGTGCCAGCAGCTTAGGCGACACCCGGGAGTATTTT CASSLGDTREYF
- TRBJ1-2 TRBV7-2 many TGTGCCAGTAGTCCGGGCCAGGGCTATGGCTACACCTTC CASSPGQGYGYTF
- TRBJ2-2 TRBV28 many TGTGCCAGCAGCCCTCCGACCTGGAACACCGGGGAGCTGTTTTTT CASSPPTWNTGELFF
- TRBJ2-7 TRBV24-1 - TGTGCCACCAGTGATTCGGACGTCTACGAGCAGTACTTC CATSDSDVYEQYF
- TRBJ1-1 TRBV7-9 - TGTGCCAGCAGCTTAAGGGGCGGGGTGGCTGGGACTGAAGCTTTCTTT CASSLRGGVAGTEAFF
TRBD2 TRBJ2-7 TRBV7-2 many TGTGCCAGCAGCTTATGGAGGGAGGGCCTGCGCGAGCAGTACTTC CASSLWREGLREQYF
TRBD2 TRBJ2-1 TRBV12-3/TRBV12-4 many TGTGCCAGCAGTCCAAGGACTAGCCACAATGAGCAGTTCTTC CASSPRTSHNEQFF
- TRBJ1-6 TRBV7-2 many TGTGCCAGCAGCTTAGTCGGTAATTCACCCCTCCACTTT CASSLVGNSPLHF
- TRBJ2-5 TRBV3-1 - TGTGCCAGCAGCCAACCGGGCAGGGCAAGAGAGACCCAGTACTTC CASSQPGRARETQYF
- TRBJ1-4 TRBV9 few TGTGCCAGCAGCGTAGGGCCGGGCAGGACTAATGAAAAACTGTTTTTT CASSVGPGRTNEKLFF
TRBD1 TRBJ2-1 TRBV7-2 - TGTGCCAGCAGTCTCACCGGGACAGCCGAGCAGTTCTTC CASSLTGTAEQFF
TRBD2 TRBJ2-3 TRBV19 few TGTGCCAGTAGGAGGACTAGCGGGGGCACTGGAGATACGCAGTATTTT CASRRTSGGTGDTQYF
TRBD2 TRBJ2-2 TRBV6-8 few TGTGCCAGCAGGTCTCCGGGACTAACAACCGGGGAGCTGTTTTTT CASRSPGLTTGELFF
TRBD2 TRBJ2-7 TRBV12-3/TRBV12-4 few TGTGCCAGCAGTTTTAGCGGGCGTTTCTACGAGCAGTACTTC CASSFSGRFYEQYF
- TRBJ2-2 TRBV7-2 many TGTGCCAGCAGCCCACCCGCCCTGGGGACCGGGGAGCTGTTTTTT CASSPPALGTGELFF
- TRBJ2-3 TRBV2 many TGTGCCAGCAGTGACGGGCGGAGGGGCACAGATACGCAGTATTTT CASSDGRRGTDTQYF
TRBD1 TRBJ2-7 TRBV10-3 few TGTGCCATCGGGACAGGGGGTTACGAGCAGTACTTC CAIGTGGYEQYF
- TRBJ1-1 TRBV12-3/TRBV12-4 many TGTGCCAGCAGTGTGGGGTCTAACACTGAAGCTTTCTTT CASSVGSNTEAFF
TRBD1 TRBJ2-1 TRBV19 many TGTGCCACCACCGGACAGGTAGCCTACAATGAGCAGTTCTTC CATTGQVAYNEQFF
- TRBJ2-6 TRBV6-2/TRBV6-3 many TGTGCCAGCAGGGACTCTGGGGCCAACGTCCTGACTTTC CASRDSGANVLTF
TRBD2 TRBJ2-4 TRBV7-2 many TGTGCCAGCAGCTTCTCTTCCGGGGGGGCGGAAAACATTCAGTACTTC CASSFSSGGAENIQYF
- TRBJ2-7 TRBV11-2 many TGTGCCAGCAGCTTAGGAGCCCTGCAGGGGTCGGCCGAGCAGTACTTC CASSLGALQGSAEQYF
- TRBJ2-5 TRBV7-2 many TGTGCCAGCAGCATCTTGGAAAAGACCCAGTACTTC CASSILEKTQYF
TRBD2 TRBJ2-1 TRBV7-2 many TGTGCCAGCAGCTTAAGTATAGGAGCGGGGGGGCTGAATGAGCAGTTCTTC CASSLSIGAGGLNEQFF
TRBD1 TRBJ1-5 TRBV19 - TGTGCCAGTATTGGACAGGGAGGACTTCAGCCCCAGCATTTT CASIGQGGLQPQHF
- TRBJ2-7 TRBV15 many TGTGCCACCAGCAGAGTATCAGGGAGAGGCTACGAGCAGTACTTC CATSRVSGRGYEQYF
TRBD2 TRBJ2-1 TRBV19 - TGTGCCAGTAAGACCCGGGGGGCAAGCGGGGGCCGGGGGGACAATGAGCAGTTCTTC CASKTRGASGGRGDNEQFF
- TRBJ2-5 TRBV7-2 many TGTGCCAGCAGCTTCAATTGGGGGGAGACCCAGTACTTC CASSFNWGETQYF
- TRBJ1-2 TRBV7-2 many TGTGCCAGCAGCTTACAGGGCTTAAACTATGGCTACACCTTC CASSLQGLNYGYTF
- TRBJ1-5 TRBV7-2 many TGTGCCAGCAGCTTAGAATTCGCCAACACCTATAGCAATCAGCCCCAGCATTTT CASSLEFANTYSNQPQHF
TRBD1 TRBJ1-5 TRBV7-2 many TGTGCCAGCGCAGGACAGGGCAACCAGCCCCAGCATTTT CASAGQGNQPQHF
- TRBJ2-5 TRBV7-9 many TGTGCCAGCAGCTTAGGCTCTGCGGGGCGTCAAGAGACCCAGTACTTC CASSLGSAGRQETQYF
- TRBJ2-3 TRBV7-2 many TGTGCCAGCAGCCGGGGGGGGCAGGGGGCACAAGATACGCAGTATTTT CASSRGGQGAQDTQYF
- TRBJ2-7 TRBV20-1 - TGCAGTGCTAGATGGCTGGGGGTAGGCGAGCAGTACTTC CSARWLGVGEQYF
- TRBJ1-1 TRBV12-3/TRBV12-4 many TGTGCCAGCAGTCCCTATCAGACGGGTAAAAGGGGTATGACTTTCTTT CASSPYQTGKRGMTFF
TRBD2 TRBJ2-1 TRBV6-2/TRBV6-3 few TGTGCCAGCAGTTATTCCGGCGGGGGCTCCTACAATGAGCAGTTCTTC CASSYSGGGSYNEQFF
TRBD1 TRBJ2-1 TRBV7-2 many TGTGCCAGCAGCTCCACCGGGACAGGGGTGAATGAGCAGTTCTTC CASSSTGTGVNEQFF
- TRBJ1-2 TRBV5-1 - TGCGCCAGCAGCTTGAGAGCCGATGGCTACACCTTC CASSLRADGYTF
- TRBJ2-5 TRBV6-5 many TGTGCCAGCAGTCCATCCAGAGTGGAGGAGACCCAGTACTTC CASSPSRVEETQYF
TRBD1 TRBJ2-7 TRBV7-2 many TGTGCCAGCAGCTTACGGGCAACTACAGGGGCTAGCTCCTACGAGCAGTACTTC CASSLRATTGASSYEQYF
- TRBJ1-5 TRBV19 - TGTGCCAGTAGTATAGGCAACAGGGCCTCCAATCAGCCCCAGCATTTT CASSIGNRASNQPQHF